The rows below give T cell receptor beta chains drawn from one sample of a study of beta chain features in type 1 diabetes. Libraries were prepared by immunoSEQ multiplex PCR; TCRdb keeps only in-frame clonotypes and omits some of them. The sample lists tens of thousands of clones; roughly a third were seen once. Source material: stem cell memory CD4+ T cells from blood. These receptors were taken from a woman between 18 and 29 years old in good health. Both conserved end residues are part of each CDR3. The D gene is left open where the match is weak. Some rows mark clone size as missing; the rest say once, few, many or name a class of expanded clone.

size: few
D: TRBD2
J: TRBJ2-5
V: TRBV27
length: 15
CDR3: CASSLSSGSGETQYF
DNA: TGTGCCAGCAGTTTATCAAGCGGGAGCGGAGAGACCCAGTACTTC

size: -
D: TRBD1
J: TRBJ1-5
V: TRBV19
length: 19
CDR3: CASSSIPGQGARSNQPQHF
DNA: TGTGCCAGTAGCAGTATTCCAGGACAGGGGGCGAGGAGCAATCAGCCCCAGCATTTT

size: few
D: TRBD1
J: TRBJ1-2
V: TRBV7-2
length: 15
CDR3: CASSSRSGGADGYTF
DNA: TGTGCCAGCAGCTCTAGGTCAGGGGGAGCGGATGGCTACACCTTC

size: few
D: -
J: TRBJ1-2
V: TRBV7-9
length: 12
CDR3: CASSLIQGDYTF
DNA: TGTGCCAGCAGCTTAATACAGGGAGACTACACCTTC

size: -
D: TRBD2
J: TRBJ2-5
V: TRBV30
length: 13
CDR3: CARTSGNQETQYF
DNA: TGTGCCCGGACTAGCGGGAATCAAGAGACCCAGTACTTC

size: few
D: TRBD2
J: TRBJ2-1
V: TRBV14
length: 17
CDR3: CASSREGRDPSYNEQFF
DNA: TGTGCCAGCAGCCGGGAGGGGAGGGATCCCTCATACAATGAGCAGTTCTTC

size: few
D: -
J: TRBJ2-1
V: TRBV11-2
length: 13
CDR3: CASSFNGYNEQFF
DNA: TGTGCCAGCAGCTTTAACGGGTACAATGAGCAGTTCTTC

size: -
D: -
J: TRBJ1-1
V: TRBV7-3
length: 13
CDR3: CASSSRGLREAFF
DNA: TGTGCCAGCAGCTCGCGGGGTTTAAGAGAAGCTTTCTTT

size: -
D: TRBD2
J: TRBJ2-7
V: TRBV5-1
length: 17
CDR3: CASTLRGAVAGYYEQYF
DNA: TGCGCCAGCACCCTCCGGGGGGCGGTAGCGGGGTACTACGAGCAGTACTTC

size: many
D: -
J: TRBJ1-6
V: TRBV25-1
length: 13
CDR3: CASSRADYSPLHF
DNA: TGTGCCAGCAGTCGAGCAGACTATTCACCCCTCCACTTT

size: -
D: TRBD2
J: TRBJ2-1
V: TRBV9
length: 17
CDR3: CASSLRLAGGQSNEQFF
DNA: TGTGCCAGCAGCCTTAGACTAGCGGGTGGCCAAAGCAATGAGCAGTTCTTC

size: few
D: -
J: TRBJ1-1
V: TRBV7-7
length: 18
CDR3: CASSLRQTSLPSNTEAFF
DNA: TGTGCTAGCAGCTTACGACAAACGAGTCTTCCCTCGAACACTGAAGCTTTCTTT

size: -
D: TRBD2
J: TRBJ2-1
V: TRBV19
length: 17
CDR3: CASRGVAGLAEYNEQFF
DNA: TGTGCCAGTAGAGGAGTAGCGGGACTAGCGGAGTACAATGAGCAGTTCTTC

size: -
D: TRBD1
J: TRBJ2-2
V: TRBV5-5
length: 14
CDR3: CASSFSTGAGELFF
DNA: TGTGCCAGCAGCTTCTCCACAGGGGCCGGGGAGCTGTTTTTT

size: few
D: TRBD1
J: TRBJ1-2
V: TRBV5-1
length: 15
CDR3: CASSLDGTGGRGYTF
DNA: TGCGCCAGCAGCTTGGACGGGACAGGGGGGCGAGGCTACACCTTC

size: few
D: -
J: TRBJ2-3
V: TRBV4-2
length: 13
CDR3: CASSPSDTDTQYF
DNA: TGTGCCAGCAGCCCTAGCGACACAGATACGCAGTATTTT

size: -
D: TRBD1
J: TRBJ2-7
V: TRBV14
length: 15
CDR3: CASSQADRGSEEQYF
DNA: TGTGCCAGCAGCCAAGCGGACAGGGGATCGGAAGAGCAGTACTTC

size: -
D: TRBD1
J: TRBJ1-1
V: TRBV18
length: 15
CDR3: CASSPSGTASTEAFF
DNA: TGTGCCAGCTCACCGTCCGGGACAGCAAGCACTGAAGCTTTCTTT

size: few
D: TRBD2
J: TRBJ2-1
V: TRBV13
length: 14
CDR3: CASSLTSGYNEQFF
DNA: TGTGCCAGCAGCTTAACTAGCGGTTACAATGAGCAGTTCTTC

size: -
D: -
J: TRBJ1-1
V: TRBV6-5
length: 14
CDR3: CASRRGTRNTEAFF
DNA: TGTGCCAGCAGAAGGGGGACGAGGAACACTGAAGCTTTCTTT

size: few
D: -
J: TRBJ1-2
V: TRBV11-1
length: 13
CDR3: CASSLDGHYGYTF
DNA: TGTGCCAGCAGCTTAGACGGTCACTATGGCTACACCTTC

size: -
D: -
J: TRBJ1-2
V: TRBV5-6
length: 15
CDR3: CASSPLRGDNYGYTF
DNA: TGTGCCAGCAGCCCCTTAAGGGGTGATAACTATGGCTACACCTTC

size: -
D: -
J: TRBJ2-7
V: TRBV6-1
length: 12
CDR3: CASSEGHTEQYF
DNA: TGTGCCAGCAGTGAAGGGCACACGGAGCAGTACTTC

size: few
D: -
J: TRBJ2-7
V: TRBV11-2
length: 14
CDR3: CASSFREWRGEQYF
DNA: TGTGCCAGCAGCTTCAGGGAGTGGCGGGGCGAGCAGTACTTC

size: few
D: -
J: TRBJ1-1
V: TRBV7-9
length: 13
CDR3: CASSPDRRNEAFF
DNA: TGTGCCAGCAGCCCAGACAGGCGGAATGAAGCTTTCTTT

size: -
D: TRBD2
J: TRBJ2-3
V: TRBV30
length: 19
CDR3: CAWSVGWRLAGPTTDTQYF
DNA: TGTGCCTGGAGTGTAGGTTGGAGGCTAGCGGGACCGACCACGGATACGCAGTATTTT

size: few
D: -
J: TRBJ1-5
V: TRBV18
length: 13
CDR3: CASSPDRNQPQHF
DNA: TGTGCCAGCTCTCCAGACAGAAATCAGCCCCAGCATTTT

size: -
D: -
J: TRBJ2-1
V: TRBV6-5
length: 14
CDR3: CASSYGLAVQPQFF
DNA: TGTGCCAGCAGTTACGGATTAGCGGTCCAACCTCAGTTCTTC

size: -
D: -
J: TRBJ2-2
V: TRBV11-2
length: 13
CDR3: CASSLSGPGELFF
DNA: TGTGCCAGCAGCTTATCGGGTCCCGGGGAGCTGTTTTTT

size: few
D: TRBD1
J: TRBJ1-2
V: TRBV6-6
length: 13
CDR3: CASSSTGEYGYTF
DNA: TGTGCCAGCAGTTCGACAGGGGAATATGGCTACACCTTC

size: few
D: -
J: TRBJ1-4
V: TRBV7-2
length: 15
CDR3: CASSGTSGWDEKLFF
DNA: TGTGCCAGCAGCGGGACATCCGGTTGGGATGAAAAACTGTTTTTT

size: many
D: -
J: TRBJ2-3
V: TRBV5-1
length: 14
CDR3: CASSLRSATDTQYF
DNA: TGCGCCAGCAGCTTGCGTAGCGCCACAGATACGCAGTATTTT